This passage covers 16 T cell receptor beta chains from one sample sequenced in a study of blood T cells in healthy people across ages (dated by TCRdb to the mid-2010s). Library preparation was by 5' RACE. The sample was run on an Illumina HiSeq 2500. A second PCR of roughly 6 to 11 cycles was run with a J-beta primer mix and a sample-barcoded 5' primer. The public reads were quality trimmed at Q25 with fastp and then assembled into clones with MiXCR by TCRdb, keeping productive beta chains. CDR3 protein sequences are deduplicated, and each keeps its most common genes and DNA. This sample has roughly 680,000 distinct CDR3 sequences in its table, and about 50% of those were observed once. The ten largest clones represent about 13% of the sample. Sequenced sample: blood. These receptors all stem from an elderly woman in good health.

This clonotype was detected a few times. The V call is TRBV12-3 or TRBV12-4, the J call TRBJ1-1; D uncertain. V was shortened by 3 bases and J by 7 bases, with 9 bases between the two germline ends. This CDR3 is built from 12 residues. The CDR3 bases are TGTGCCAGCAGTTTGAGGGCGGATGAAGCTTTCTTT. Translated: CASSLRADEAFF.

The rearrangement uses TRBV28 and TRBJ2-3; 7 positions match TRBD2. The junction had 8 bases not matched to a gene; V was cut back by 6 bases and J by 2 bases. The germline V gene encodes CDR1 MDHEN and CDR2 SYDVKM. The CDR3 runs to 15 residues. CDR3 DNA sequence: TGTGCCAGCAGGGGTGGGGGGGGTAACACAGATACGCAGTATTTT. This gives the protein CASRGGGGNTDTQYF. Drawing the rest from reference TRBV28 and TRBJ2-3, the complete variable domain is DVKVTQSSRYLVKRTGEKVFLECVQDMDHENMFWYRQDPGLGLRLIYFSYDVKMKEKGDIPEGYSVSREKKERFSLILESASTNQTSMYLCASRGGGGNTDTQYFGPGTRLTVL.

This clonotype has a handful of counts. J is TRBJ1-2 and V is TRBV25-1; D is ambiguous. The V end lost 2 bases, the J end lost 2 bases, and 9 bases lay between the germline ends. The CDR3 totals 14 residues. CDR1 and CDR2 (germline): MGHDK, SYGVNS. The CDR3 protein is CASSESPLNYGYTF. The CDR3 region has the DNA TGTGCCAGCAGTGAAAGCCCCCTAAACTATGGCTACACCTTC.

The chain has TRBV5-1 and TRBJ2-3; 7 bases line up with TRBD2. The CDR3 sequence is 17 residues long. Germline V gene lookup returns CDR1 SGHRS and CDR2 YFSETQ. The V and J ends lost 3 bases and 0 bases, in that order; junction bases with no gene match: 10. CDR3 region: CASSSFELAFSTDTQYF. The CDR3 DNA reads TGCGCCAGCAGCTCGTTTGAACTAGCGTTTAGCACAGATACGCAGTATTTT.

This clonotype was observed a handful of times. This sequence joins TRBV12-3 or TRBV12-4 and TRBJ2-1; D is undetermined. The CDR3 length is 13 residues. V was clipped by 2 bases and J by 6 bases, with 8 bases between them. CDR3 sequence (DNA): TGTGCCAGCAGTTTATTCTTCGGCAATGAGCAGTTCTTC. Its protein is CASSLFFGNEQFF.

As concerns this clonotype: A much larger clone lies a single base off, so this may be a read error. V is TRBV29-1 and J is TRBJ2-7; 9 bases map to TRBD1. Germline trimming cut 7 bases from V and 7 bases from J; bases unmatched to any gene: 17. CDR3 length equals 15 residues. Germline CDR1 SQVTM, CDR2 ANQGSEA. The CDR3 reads CSATKNRGLSNEQYF. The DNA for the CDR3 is TGCAGCGCAACAAAAAACAGGGGGCTATCCAATGAGCAGTACTTC.

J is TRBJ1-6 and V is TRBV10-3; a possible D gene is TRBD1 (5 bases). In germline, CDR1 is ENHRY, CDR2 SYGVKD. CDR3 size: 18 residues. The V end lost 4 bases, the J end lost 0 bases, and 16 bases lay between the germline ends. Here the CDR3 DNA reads TGTGCCATCAGTGTTAATTGGGACCCAAGCTCCTATAATTCACCCCTCCACTTT. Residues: CAISVNWDPSSYNSPLHF.

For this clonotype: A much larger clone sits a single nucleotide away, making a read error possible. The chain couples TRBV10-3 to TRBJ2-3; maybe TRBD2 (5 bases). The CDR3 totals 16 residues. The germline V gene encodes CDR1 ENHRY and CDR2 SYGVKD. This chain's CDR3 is CAVSESGMGVTDTQYF. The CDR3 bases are TGTGCCGTCAGTGAGTCGGGCATGGGAGTCACAGATACGCAGTATTTT.

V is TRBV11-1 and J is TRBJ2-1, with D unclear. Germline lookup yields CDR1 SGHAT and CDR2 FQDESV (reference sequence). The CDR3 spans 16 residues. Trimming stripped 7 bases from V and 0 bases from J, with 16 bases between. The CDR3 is CASTLEWASSYNEQFF. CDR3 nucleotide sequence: TGTGCCAGCACCCTAGAGTGGGCAAGCTCCTACAATGAGCAGTTCTTC.

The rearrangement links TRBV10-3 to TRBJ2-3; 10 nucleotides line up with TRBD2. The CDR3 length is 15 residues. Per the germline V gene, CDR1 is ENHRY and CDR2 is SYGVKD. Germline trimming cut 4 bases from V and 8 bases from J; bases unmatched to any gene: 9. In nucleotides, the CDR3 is TGTGCCATCAGTGCATCTGGCAGCGGGAGGGGTACGCAGTATTTT. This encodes CAISASGSGRGTQYF.

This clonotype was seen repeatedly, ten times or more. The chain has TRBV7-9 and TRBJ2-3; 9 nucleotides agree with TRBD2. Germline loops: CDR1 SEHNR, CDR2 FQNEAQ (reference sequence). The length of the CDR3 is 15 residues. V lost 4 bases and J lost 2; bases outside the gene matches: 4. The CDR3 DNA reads TGTGCCAGCAGCTCCGGACTAGCGAACACAGATACGCAGTATTTT. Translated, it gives CASSSGLANTDTQYF.

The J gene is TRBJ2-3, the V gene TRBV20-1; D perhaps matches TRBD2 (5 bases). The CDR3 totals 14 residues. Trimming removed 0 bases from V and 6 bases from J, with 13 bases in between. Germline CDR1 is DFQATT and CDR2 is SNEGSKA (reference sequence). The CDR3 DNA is TGCAGTGCTAGAGAGCGGGCCCTAGGGGATACGCAGTATTTT. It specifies CSARERALGDTQYF.

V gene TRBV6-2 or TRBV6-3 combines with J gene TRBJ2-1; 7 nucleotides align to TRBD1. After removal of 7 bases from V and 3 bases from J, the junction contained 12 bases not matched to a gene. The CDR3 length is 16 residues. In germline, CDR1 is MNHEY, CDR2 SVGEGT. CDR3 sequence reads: CASTHRGPALYNEQFF. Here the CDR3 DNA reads TGTGCCAGCACCCACAGGGGCCCTGCCCTCTACAATGAGCAGTTCTTC.

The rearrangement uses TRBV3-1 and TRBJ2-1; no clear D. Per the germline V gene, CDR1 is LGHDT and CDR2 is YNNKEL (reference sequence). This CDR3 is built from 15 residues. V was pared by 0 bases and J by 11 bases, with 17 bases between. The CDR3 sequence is CASSQDVVGRLKQFF. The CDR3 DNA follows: TGTGCCAGCAGCCAAGACGTGGTAGGAAGACTCAAGCAGTTCTTC.

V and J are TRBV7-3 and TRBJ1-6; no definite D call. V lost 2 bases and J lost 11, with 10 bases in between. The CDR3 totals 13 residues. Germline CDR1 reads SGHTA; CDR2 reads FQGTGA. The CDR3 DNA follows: TGTGCCAGCAGCTTAGACCTCGGGGCACCCCTCCACTTT. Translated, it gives CASSLDLGAPLHF.

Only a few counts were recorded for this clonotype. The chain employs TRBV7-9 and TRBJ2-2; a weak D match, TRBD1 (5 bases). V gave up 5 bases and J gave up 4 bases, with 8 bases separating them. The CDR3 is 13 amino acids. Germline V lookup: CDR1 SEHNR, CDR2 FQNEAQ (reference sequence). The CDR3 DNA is TGTGCCAGCAGCCTCGACAGCACCGGGGAGCTGTTTTTT. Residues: CASSLDSTGELFF.